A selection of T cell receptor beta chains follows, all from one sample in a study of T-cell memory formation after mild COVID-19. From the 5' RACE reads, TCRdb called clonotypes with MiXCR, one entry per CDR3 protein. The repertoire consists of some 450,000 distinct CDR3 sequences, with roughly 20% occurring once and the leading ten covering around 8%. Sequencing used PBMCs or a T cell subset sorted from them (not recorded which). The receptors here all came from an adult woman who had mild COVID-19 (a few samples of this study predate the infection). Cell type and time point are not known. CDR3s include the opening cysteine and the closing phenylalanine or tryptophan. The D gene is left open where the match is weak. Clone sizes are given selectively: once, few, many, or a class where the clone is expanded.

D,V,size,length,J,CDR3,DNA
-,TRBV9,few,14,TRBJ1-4,CASSVEWSSGKLFF,TGTGCCAGCAGCGTAGAATGGAGTTCCGGAAAACTGTTTTTT
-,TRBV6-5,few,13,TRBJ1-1,CATEYGGGTEAFF,TGTGCCACCGAATATGGAGGGGGCACTGAAGCTTTCTTT
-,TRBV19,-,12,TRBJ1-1,CASSTLWAEAFF,TGTGCCAGTAGTACCTTGTGGGCTGAAGCTTTCTTT
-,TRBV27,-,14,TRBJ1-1,CASSSSGKRAEAFF,TGTGCCAGCAGTTCCTCCGGGAAAAGGGCTGAAGCTTTCTTT
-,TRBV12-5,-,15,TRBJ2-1,CASGLDLGRGNEQFF,TGTGCTAGTGGTTTGGACCTGGGGCGAGGGAATGAGCAGTTCTTC
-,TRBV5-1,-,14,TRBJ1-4,CASSPWATNEKLFF,TGCGCCAGCAGCCCCTGGGCAACTAATGAAAAACTGTTTTTT
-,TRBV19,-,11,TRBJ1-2,CASSRANGYTF,TGTGCCAGTAGTCGGGCCAATGGCTACACCTTC
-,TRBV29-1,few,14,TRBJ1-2,CSVESWGMNYGYTF,TGCAGCGTTGAATCGTGGGGAATGAACTATGGCTACACCTTC
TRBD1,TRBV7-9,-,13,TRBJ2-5,CASRGGAQETQYF,TGTGCCAGCAGAGGGGGCGCCCAAGAGACCCAGTACTTC
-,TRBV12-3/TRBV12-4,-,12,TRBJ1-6,CASSESNSPLHF,TGTGCCAGCAGCGAGTCGAATTCACCCCTCCACTTT
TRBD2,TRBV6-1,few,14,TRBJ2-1,CASTREGGYNEQFF,TGTGCCAGCACGCGGGAGGGCGGCTACAATGAGCAGTTCTTC
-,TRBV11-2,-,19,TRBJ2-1,CASRTVRQLSLSSYNEQFF,TGTGCCAGCAGGACAGTCAGGCAGTTGAGTTTATCCTCCTACAATGAGCAGTTCTTC
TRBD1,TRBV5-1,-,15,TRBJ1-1,CASSPMTGSSTEAFF,TGCGCCAGCAGCCCCATGACAGGGTCAAGTACTGAAGCTTTCTTT
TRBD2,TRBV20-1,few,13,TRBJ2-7,CSANAGGPGEQYF,TGCAGTGCTAACGCGGGAGGGCCGGGTGAGCAGTACTTC
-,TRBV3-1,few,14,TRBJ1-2,CASSLRQVGRSYTF,TGTGCCAGCAGCCTTCGACAGGTGGGCAGGAGCTACACCTTC
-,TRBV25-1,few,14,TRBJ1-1,CASRNDGGNTEAFF,TGTGCCAGCAGGAATGACGGTGGGAACACTGAAGCTTTCTTT
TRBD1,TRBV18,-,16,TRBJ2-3,CASSPPTGRLTDTQYF,TGTGCCAGCTCACCGCCGACAGGGAGACTCACAGATACGCAGTATTTT
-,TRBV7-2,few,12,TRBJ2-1,CASSWDYNEQFF,TGTGCCAGCAGCTGGGACTACAATGAGCAGTTCTTC
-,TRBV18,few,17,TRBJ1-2,CASSRYPPPTDNYGYTF,TGTGCCAGCTCACGCTACCCCCCCCCGACAGATAACTATGGCTACACCTTC
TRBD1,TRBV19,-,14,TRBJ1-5,CASKDRGSNQPQHF,TGTGCCAGTAAAGACAGGGGCTCCAATCAGCCCCAGCATTTT
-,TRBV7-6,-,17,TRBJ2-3,CASSLGRGLPSTDTQYF,TGTGCCAGCAGCTTAGGAAGAGGCCTACCTAGCACAGATACGCAGTATTTT
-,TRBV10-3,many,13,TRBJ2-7,CAISVERNYEQYF,TGTGCCATCAGTGTTGAGAGAAACTACGAGCAGTACTTC
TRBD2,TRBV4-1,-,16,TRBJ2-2,CASSRSGLENTGELFF,TGCGCCAGCAGCCGATCGGGACTAGAGAACACCGGGGAGCTGTTTTTT
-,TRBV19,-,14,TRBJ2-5,CASSKGKGSETQYF,TGTGCCAGTAGTAAAGGGAAGGGTTCCGAGACCCAGTACTTC
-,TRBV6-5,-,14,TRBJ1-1,CASSYSAVNTEAFF,TGTGCCAGCAGTTACTCGGCCGTGAACACTGAAGCTTTCTTT
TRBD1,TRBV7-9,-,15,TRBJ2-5,CASSSGQAGRETQYF,TGTGCCAGCAGCTCCGGACAGGCTGGGAGAGAGACCCAGTACTTC
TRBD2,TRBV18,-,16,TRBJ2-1,CASSLASGGLSHEQFF,TGTGCCAGCTCACTCGCTAGCGGGGGGCTCTCCCATGAGCAGTTCTTC
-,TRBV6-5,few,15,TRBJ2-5,CASSYGTARSETQYF,TGTGCCAGCAGTTACGGGACCGCGCGATCCGAGACCCAGTACTTC
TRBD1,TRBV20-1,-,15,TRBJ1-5,CSARPDRGSGQPQHF,TGCAGTGCTAGACCGGACAGGGGGAGCGGCCAGCCCCAGCATTTT
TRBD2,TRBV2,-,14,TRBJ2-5,CASSGTSARETQYF,TGTGCCAGCAGTGGCACTAGCGCCAGAGAGACCCAGTACTTC
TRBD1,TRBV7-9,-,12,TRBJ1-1,CASSRTGFQAFF,TGTGCCAGCAGCCGGACAGGGTTTCAAGCTTTCTTT
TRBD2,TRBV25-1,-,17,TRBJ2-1,CASSESPGTSGYNEQFF,TGTGCCAGCAGTGAATCTCCCGGGACTAGCGGATACAATGAGCAGTTCTTC
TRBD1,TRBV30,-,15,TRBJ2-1,CAHSSGGPIRSEQFF,TGTGCCCACAGTTCAGGGGGTCCTATTCGAAGTGAGCAGTTCTTC
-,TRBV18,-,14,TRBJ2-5,CASSLSTSQETQYF,TGTGCCAGCTCACTCTCGACTAGCCAAGAGACCCAGTACTTC
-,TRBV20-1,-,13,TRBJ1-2,CSPFGRGNYGYTF,TGCAGTCCCTTTGGGAGGGGCAACTATGGCTACACCTTC
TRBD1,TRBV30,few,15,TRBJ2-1,CAWSLLDRDLNEQFF,TGTGCCTGGAGTCTCTTAGACAGGGATTTGAATGAGCAGTTCTTC
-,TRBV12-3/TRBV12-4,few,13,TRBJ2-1,CASSRLVGNEQFF,TGTGCCAGCAGTAGGCTAGTTGGTAATGAGCAGTTCTTC
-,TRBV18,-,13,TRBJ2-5,CASSYSESETQYF,TGTGCCAGCTCATATTCTGAGTCGGAGACCCAGTACTTC
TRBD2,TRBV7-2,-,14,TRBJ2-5,CASSSRGFQETQYF,TGTGCCAGCAGCTCGCGGGGGTTCCAAGAGACCCAGTACTTC
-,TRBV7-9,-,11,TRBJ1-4,CASSFHEKLFF,TGTGCCAGCAGCTTCCATGAAAAACTGTTTTTT
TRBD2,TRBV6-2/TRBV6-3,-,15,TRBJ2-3,CASSNLAGSTDTQYF,TGTGCCAGCAGCAATCTAGCGGGAAGCACAGATACGCAGTATTTT
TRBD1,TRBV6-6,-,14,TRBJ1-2,CASSRDRMNYGYTF,TGTGCCAGCAGCCGGGACAGGATGAACTATGGCTACACCTTC
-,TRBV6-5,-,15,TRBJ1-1,CASSYSRLMNTEAFF,TGTGCCAGCAGTTACTCGAGGCTCATGAACACTGAAGCTTTCTTT
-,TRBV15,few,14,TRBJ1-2,CATSRDRQNYGYTF,TGTGCCACCAGCAGAGATCGTCAGAACTACGGCTACACCTTC
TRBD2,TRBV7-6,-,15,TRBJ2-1,CASSLDPAGGNEQFF,TGTGCCAGCAGCTTAGATCCAGCGGGGGGAAATGAGCAGTTCTTC
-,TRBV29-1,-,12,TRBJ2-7,CSVVIDSYEQYF,TGCAGCGTAGTGATCGACTCCTACGAGCAGTACTTC
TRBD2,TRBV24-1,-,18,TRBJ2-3,CATSDSGTSGLSTDTQYF,TGTGCCACCAGTGATTCCGGGACTAGCGGACTCAGCACAGATACGCAGTATTTT
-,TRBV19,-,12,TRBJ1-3,CASSPGANTIYF,TGTGCCAGTAGTCCCGGGGCAAACACCATATATTTT
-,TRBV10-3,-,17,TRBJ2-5,CAISAVVDGGAQETQYF,TGTGCCATCAGTGCCGTGGTCGATGGTGGTGCCCAAGAGACCCAGTACTTC
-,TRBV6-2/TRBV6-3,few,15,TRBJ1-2,CASSSSPRSWNGYTF,TGTGCCAGCAGTTCCTCCCCCCGCAGTTGGAATGGCTACACCTTC
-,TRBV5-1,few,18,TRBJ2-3,CASSLVWSGELTADTQYF,TGCGCCAGCAGCTTGGTTTGGTCAGGGGAACTCACTGCAGATACGCAGTATTTT
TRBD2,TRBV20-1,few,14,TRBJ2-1,CSATGTIKNNEQFF,TGCAGTGCTACAGGGACTATCAAGAACAATGAGCAGTTCTTC
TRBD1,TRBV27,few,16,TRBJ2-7,CASSPNAPGQGPEQYF,TGTGCCAGCAGTCCCAACGCGCCGGGACAGGGGCCCGAGCAGTACTTC
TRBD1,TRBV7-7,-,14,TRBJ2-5,CASSKGQGAETQYF,TGTGCCAGCAGCAAGGGACAGGGTGCCGAGACCCAGTACTTC
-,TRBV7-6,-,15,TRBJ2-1,CASSPSSRAYNEQFF,TGTGCCAGCTCCCCTTCTAGCAGAGCCTACAATGAGCAGTTCTTC